A single sample is the source of the 10 T cell receptor beta chains below, sequenced in a study of blood T cell repertoires in COVID-19. Using immunoSEQ multiplex PCR, the repertoire was profiled, and TCRdb retains in-frame clones only, with some absent. The repertoire holds about 230,000 clones, with roughly 80% as singletons. Input material: peripheral blood. These receptors originate from a woman aged 50 to 60 with acute or convalescent COVID-19.

Only one count was recorded for this clone. The V gene is TRBV7-2, the J gene TRBJ1-2; no definite D call. This CDR3 region has 15 residues. V was cut by 5 bases and J by 4 bases, with 17 bases left in between. The germline V gene encodes CDR1 SGHTA and CDR2 FQGNSA. CDR3 in amino acids: CASSRSVSRRYGYTF. DNA of the CDR3: TGTGCCAGCAGCCGCTCGGTTTCCCGCCGCTATGGCTACACCTTC.

The chain couples TRBV5-1 to TRBJ1-6; 10 bases align to TRBD1. The V and J ends lost 6 bases and 9 bases, in that order; junction bases with no gene match: 3. CDR3 size: 13 residues. Germline lookup yields CDR1 SGHRS and CDR2 YFSETQ. CDR3 residues: CASTGQGGSPLHF. CDR3 in DNA: TGCGCCAGCACCGGACAGGGGGGTTCACCCCTCCACTTT. The full variable domain, in which reference TRBV5-1 and TRBJ1-6 provide the parts outside the CDR3, is KAGVTQTPRYLIKTRGQQVTLSCSPISGHRSVSWYQQTPGQGLQFLFEYFSETQRNKGNFPGRFSGRQFSNSRSEMNVSTLELGDSALYLCASTGQGGSPLHFGNGTRLTVT.

The genes are TRBV5-6 and TRBJ1-4; a weak D match, TRBD1 (6 bases). The CDR3 is made up of 15 amino acids. Germline CDR1 is SGHDT and CDR2 is YYEEEE. Trimming took 0 bases from V and 3 from J, leaving 9 bases between them. DNA for the CDR3: TGTGCCAGCAGCTTGGTGGGGGCCCCTAATGAAAAACTGTTTTTT. It codes for CASSLVGAPNEKLFF. The full variable domain, in which reference TRBV5-6 and TRBJ1-4 provide the parts outside the CDR3, is DAGVTQSPTHLIKTRGQQVTLRCSPKSGHDTVSWYQQALGQGPQFIFQYYEEEERQRGNFPDRFSGHQFPNYSSELNVNALLLGDSALYLCASSLVGAPNEKLFFGSGTQLSVL.

This chain uses TRBV5-1 with TRBJ2-5; D perhaps matches TRBD2 (6 bases). CDR1 SGHRS and CDR2 YFSETQ come from the germline V gene. The CDR3 covers 16 residues. V dropped 3 bases and J dropped 2 bases, with 17 bases sitting between them. The DNA for the CDR3 is TGCGCCAGCAGCTCCTCGCCGGGACTGGGACAAGAGACCCAGTACTTC. Its protein product is CASSSSPGLGQETQYF. Full variable domain (remainder filled in from reference TRBV5-1 and TRBJ2-5): KAGVTQTPRYLIKTRGQQVTLSCSPISGHRSVSWYQQTPGQGLQFLFEYFSETQRNKGNFPGRFSGRQFSNSRSEMNVSTLELGDSALYLCASSSSPGLGQETQYFGPGTRLLVL.

This chain uses TRBV2 with TRBJ1-2, with D maybe TRBD1 (6 bases). V lost 0 bases and J lost 7, with 18 bases in between. There are 16 residues in the CDR3. Germline V gene lookup returns CDR1 SNHLY and CDR2 FYNNEI. The CDR3 reads CASSEARRTAGGGYTF. The CDR3 nucleotides read TGTGCCAGCAGTGAAGCGCGTAGGACAGCCGGCGGTGGCTACACCTTC.

This sequence joins TRBV3-1 (or the pseudogene TRBV3-2) and TRBJ1-2, with D unclear. Trimming cost V 1 base and J 6 bases, with 6 bases left between them. Germline V gene data show CDR1 as LGHDT and CDR2 as YNNKEL (reference sequence). This CDR3 spans 12 amino acids. In DNA form, the CDR3 reads TGTGCCAGCAGCCAAGCAGGAAATGGCTACACCTTC. It codes for CASSQAGNGYTF.

The V gene is TRBV6-6, the J gene TRBJ2-7; no firm D call. The CDR3 totals 13 residues. Germline CDR1 MNHNY, CDR2 SVGAGI (reference sequence). The V end was cut by 2 bases, the J end by 2 bases, with 7 bases between. For the CDR3, the DNA is TGTGCCAGCAGTTACGAGGAGACCTACGAGCAGTACTTC. As protein: CASSYEETYEQYF.

The chain couples TRBV5-4 to TRBJ2-7; 8 positions agree with TRBD2. CDR1 is SGHNT, CDR2 YYREEE, per germline (reference sequence). The CDR3 contains 15 residues. The trim removed 7 bases at V and 4 bases at J, leaving 13 bases unmatched. The CDR3 protein is CASSPSGSAGYEQYF. DNA for the CDR3: TGTGCCAGCTCCCCAAGCGGGAGCGCGGGATACGAGCAGTACTTC.

This rearrangement joins TRBV6-6 to TRBJ1-1, with TRBD1 as a possible D gene (5 bases). The germline V gene has CDR1 MNHNY and CDR2 SVGAGI (reference sequence). The CDR3 has 14 residues. Trimming shortened V by 2 bases and J by 4 bases, and 11 bases separated the two germline ends. CDR3 bases: TGTGCCAGCAGTTACCAGGGAAGTATCACTGAAGCTTTCTTT. The encoded protein is CASSYQGSITEAFF.

The chain uses TRBV9 and TRBJ1-1; tentative D call: TRBD1 (5 bases). The CDR3 loop spans 14 amino acids. In germline, CDR1 is SGDLS, CDR2 YYNGEE. V was trimmed by 5 bases and J by 4 bases, leaving 15 bases between them. The CDR3 loop reads CASRPFQGGTEAFF. CDR3 DNA sequence: TGTGCCAGCAGACCGTTTCAGGGAGGCACTGAAGCTTTCTTT.